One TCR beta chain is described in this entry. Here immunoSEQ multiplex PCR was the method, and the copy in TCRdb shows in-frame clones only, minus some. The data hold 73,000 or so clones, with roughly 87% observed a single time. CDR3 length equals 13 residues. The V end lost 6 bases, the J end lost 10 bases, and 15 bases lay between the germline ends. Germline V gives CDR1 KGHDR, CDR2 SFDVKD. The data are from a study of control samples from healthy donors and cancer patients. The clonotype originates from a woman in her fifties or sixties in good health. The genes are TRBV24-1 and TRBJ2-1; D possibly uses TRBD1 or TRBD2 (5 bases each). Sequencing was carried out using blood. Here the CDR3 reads CATSRGGLLEQFF. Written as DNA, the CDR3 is TGTGCCACCAGTAGGGGTGGACTCCTCGAGCAGTTCTTC.